This entry describes one T cell receptor (beta chain). All patients were mismatch repair deficient, assessed by either PCR or immunohistochemistry. The TCR-sequenced patients were a few responders to pembrolizumab. In germline, CDR1 is LNHDA, CDR2 SQIVND (reference sequence). With 4 bases removed from V and 7 bases from J, the gap between germline ends came to 17 bases. This CDR3 has 14 residues. The record originates from a study of PD-1 blockade in mismatch repair-deficient tumors. Study background: Patients had eleven to twelve mismatch repair-deficient cancer types, all previously treated and progressing.

The repertoire was sequenced with immunoSEQ multiplex PCR; TCRdb's copy has only in-frame clones and lacks some. Of 70,000 to 95,000 clones listed, 80% to 90% are singletons. J is TRBJ2-7 and V is TRBV19; the D call may be TRBD1 or TRBD2 (6 bases each). Here the sequenced sample was peripheral blood, taken 44 weeks after starting pembrolizumab. The clonotype comes from an adult with mismatch repair-deficient cancer. CDR3 in DNA: TGTGCCAGTAGTAAAGGCCGGGGGCCGGAAGAGCAGTACTTC. Translation gives CASSKGRGPEEQYF.